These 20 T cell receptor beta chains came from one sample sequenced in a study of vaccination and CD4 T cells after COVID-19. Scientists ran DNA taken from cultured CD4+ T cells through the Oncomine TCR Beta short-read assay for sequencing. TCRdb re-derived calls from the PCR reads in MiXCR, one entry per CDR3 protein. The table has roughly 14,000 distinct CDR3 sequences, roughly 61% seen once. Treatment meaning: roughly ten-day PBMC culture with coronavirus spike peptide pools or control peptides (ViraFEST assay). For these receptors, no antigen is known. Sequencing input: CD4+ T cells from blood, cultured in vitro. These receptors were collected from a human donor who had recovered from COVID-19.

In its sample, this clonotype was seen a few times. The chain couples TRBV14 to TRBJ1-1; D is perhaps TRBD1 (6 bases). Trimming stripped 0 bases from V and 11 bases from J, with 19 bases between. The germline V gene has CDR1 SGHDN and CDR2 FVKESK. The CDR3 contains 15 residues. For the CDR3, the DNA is TGTGCCAGCAGCCAAGATCCGGGGGGCGCGGATAAGGCTTTCTTT. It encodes CASSQDPGGADKAFF. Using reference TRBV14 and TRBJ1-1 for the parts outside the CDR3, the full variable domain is EAGVTQFPSHSVIEKGQTVTLRCDPISGHDNLYWYRRVMGKEIKFLLHFVKESKQDESGMPNNRFLAERTGGTYSTLKVQPAELEDSGVYFCASSQDPGGADKAFFGQGTRLTVV.

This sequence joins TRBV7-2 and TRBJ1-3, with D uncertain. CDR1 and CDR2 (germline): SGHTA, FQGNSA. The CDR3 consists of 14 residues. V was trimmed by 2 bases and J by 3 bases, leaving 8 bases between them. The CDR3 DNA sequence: TGTGCCAGCAGCTTAATGCCCGTTGGAAACACCATATATTTT. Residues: CASSLMPVGNTIYF.

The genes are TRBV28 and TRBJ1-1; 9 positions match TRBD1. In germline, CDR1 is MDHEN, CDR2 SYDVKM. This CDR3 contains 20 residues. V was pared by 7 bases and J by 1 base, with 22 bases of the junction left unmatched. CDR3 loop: CASKVYSFERQGVGNTEAFF. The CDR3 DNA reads TGTGCCAGCAAGGTTTACTCGTTCGAAAGACAGGGGGTCGGGAACACTGAAGCTTTCTTT.

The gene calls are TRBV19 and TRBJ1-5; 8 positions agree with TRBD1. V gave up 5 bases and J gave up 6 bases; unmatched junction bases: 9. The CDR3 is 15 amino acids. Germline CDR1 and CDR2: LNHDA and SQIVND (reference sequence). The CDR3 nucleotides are TGTGCCAGTAGTCTCCCCTCGACAGGGGCTCAGCCCCAGCATTTT. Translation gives CASSLPSTGAQPQHF.

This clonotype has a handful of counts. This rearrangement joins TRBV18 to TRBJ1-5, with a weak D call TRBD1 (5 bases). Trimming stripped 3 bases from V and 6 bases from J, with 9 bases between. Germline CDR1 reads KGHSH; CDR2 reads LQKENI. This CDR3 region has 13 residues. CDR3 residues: CASSPGAPQPQHF. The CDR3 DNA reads TGTGCCAGCTCACCTGGGGCACCTCAGCCCCAGCATTTT. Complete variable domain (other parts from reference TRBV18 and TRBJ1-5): NAGVMQNPRHLVRRRGQEARLRCSPMKGHSHVYWYRQLPEEGLKFMVYLQKENIIDESGMPKERFSAEFPKEGPSILRIQQVVRGDSAAYFCASSPGAPQPQHFGDGTRLSIL.

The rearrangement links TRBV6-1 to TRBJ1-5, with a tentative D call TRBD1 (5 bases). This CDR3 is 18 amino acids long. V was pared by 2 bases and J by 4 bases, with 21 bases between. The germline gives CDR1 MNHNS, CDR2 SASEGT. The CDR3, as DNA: TGTGCCAGCAGTGAAAGCAGGGTTCAAGCACATTCGAATCAGCCCCAGCATTTT. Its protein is CASSESRVQAHSNQPQHF.

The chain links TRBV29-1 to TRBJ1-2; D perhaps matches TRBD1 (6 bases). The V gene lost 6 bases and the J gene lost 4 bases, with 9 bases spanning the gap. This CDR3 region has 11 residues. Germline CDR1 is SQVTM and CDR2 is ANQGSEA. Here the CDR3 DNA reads TGCAGCGTAGGGGGTTCCTATGGCTACACCTTC. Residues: CSVGGSYGYTF.

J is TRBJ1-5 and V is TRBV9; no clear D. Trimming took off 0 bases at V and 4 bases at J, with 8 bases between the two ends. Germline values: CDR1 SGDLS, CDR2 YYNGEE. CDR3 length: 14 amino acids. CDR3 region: CASSVEGGNQPQHF. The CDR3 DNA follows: TGTGCCAGCAGCGTAGAAGGAGGGAATCAGCCCCAGCATTTT.

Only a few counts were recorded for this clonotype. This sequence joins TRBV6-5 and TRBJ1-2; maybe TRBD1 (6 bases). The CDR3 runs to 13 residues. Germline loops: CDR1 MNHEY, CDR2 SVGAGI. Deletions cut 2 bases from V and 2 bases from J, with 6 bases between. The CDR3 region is CASSYDRNYGYTF. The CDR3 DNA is TGTGCCAGCAGTTACGACAGGAACTATGGCTACACCTTC.

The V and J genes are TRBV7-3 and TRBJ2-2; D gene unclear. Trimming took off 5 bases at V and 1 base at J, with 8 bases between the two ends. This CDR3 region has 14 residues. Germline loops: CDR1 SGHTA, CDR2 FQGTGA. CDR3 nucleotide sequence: TGTGCCAGCAGCCCAAGACAGAACACCGGGGAGCTGTTTTTT. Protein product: CASSPRQNTGELFF.

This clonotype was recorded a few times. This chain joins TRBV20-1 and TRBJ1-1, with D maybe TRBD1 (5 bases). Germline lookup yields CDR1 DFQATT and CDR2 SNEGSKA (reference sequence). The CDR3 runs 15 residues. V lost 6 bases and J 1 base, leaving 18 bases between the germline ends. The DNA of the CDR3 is TGCAGTGCCCCCGACAGTGGTAATACGAACACTGAAGCTTTCTTT. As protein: CSAPDSGNTNTEAFF.

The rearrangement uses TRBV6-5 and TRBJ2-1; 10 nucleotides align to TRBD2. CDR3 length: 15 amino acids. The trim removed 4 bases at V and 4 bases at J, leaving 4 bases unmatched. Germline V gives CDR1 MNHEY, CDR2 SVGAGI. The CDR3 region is CASSSTSGVYNEQFF. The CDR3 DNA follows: TGTGCCAGCAGTTCCACTAGCGGGGTATACAATGAGCAGTTCTTC.

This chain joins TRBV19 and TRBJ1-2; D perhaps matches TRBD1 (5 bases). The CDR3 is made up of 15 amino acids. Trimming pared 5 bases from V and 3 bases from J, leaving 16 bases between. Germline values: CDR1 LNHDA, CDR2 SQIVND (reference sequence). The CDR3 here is CASSDQGTGYYGYTF. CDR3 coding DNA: TGTGCCAGTAGTGATCAGGGAACTGGGTACTATGGCTACACCTTC. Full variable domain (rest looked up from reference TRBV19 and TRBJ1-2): DGGITQSPKYLFRKEGQNVTLSCEQNLNHDAMYWYRQDPGQGLRLIYYSQIVNDFQKGDIAEGYSVSREKKESFPLTVTSAQKNPTAFYLCASSDQGTGYYGYTFGSGTRLTVV.

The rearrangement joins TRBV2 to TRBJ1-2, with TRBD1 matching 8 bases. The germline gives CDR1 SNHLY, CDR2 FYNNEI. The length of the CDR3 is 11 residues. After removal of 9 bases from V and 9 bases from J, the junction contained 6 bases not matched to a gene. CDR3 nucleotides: TGTGCCAGTACCGGGACAGGTCGCTACACCTTC. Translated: CASTGTGRYTF.

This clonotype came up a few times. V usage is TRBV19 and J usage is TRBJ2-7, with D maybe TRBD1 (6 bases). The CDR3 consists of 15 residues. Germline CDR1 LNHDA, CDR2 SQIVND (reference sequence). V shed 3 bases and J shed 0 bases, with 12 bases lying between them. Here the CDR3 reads CASSITGIYSYEQYF. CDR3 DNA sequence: TGTGCCAGTAGTATCACAGGGATTTACTCCTACGAGCAGTACTTC.

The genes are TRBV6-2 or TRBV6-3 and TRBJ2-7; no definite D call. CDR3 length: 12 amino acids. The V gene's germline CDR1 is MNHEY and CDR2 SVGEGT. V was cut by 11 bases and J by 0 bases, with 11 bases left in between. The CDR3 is CARRSSSYEQYF. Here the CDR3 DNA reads TGTGCCCGACGGAGTTCCTCCTACGAGCAGTACTTC.

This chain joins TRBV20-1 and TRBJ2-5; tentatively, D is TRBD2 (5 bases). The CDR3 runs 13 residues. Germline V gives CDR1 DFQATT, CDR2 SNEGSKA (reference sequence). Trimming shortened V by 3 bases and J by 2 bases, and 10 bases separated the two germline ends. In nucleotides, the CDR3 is TGCAGTGCTAGTATCTCGGGGCAAGAGACCCAGTACTTC. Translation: CSASISGQETQYF.

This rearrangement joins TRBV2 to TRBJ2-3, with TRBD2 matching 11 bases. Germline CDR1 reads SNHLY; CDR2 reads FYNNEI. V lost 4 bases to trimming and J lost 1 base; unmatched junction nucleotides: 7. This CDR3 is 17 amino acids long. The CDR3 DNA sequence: TGTGCCAGCAGTGCCACCGGGACTAGCGGCCGCACAGATACGCAGTATTTT. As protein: CASSATGTSGRTDTQYF.

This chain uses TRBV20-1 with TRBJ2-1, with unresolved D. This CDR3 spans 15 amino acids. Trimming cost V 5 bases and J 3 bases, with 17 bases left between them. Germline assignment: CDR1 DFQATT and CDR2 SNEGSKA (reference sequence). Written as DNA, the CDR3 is TGCAGTGCTCCTGTCTCTAGGCCGAACTACAATGAGCAGTTCTTC. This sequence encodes CSAPVSRPNYNEQFF.

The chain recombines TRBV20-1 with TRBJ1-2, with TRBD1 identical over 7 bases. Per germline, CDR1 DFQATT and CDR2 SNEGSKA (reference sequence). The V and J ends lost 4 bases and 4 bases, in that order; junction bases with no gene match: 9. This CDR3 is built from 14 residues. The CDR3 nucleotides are TGCAGTGCTAACCGGGACAGAGACCTCTATGGCTACACCTTC. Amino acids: CSANRDRDLYGYTF.